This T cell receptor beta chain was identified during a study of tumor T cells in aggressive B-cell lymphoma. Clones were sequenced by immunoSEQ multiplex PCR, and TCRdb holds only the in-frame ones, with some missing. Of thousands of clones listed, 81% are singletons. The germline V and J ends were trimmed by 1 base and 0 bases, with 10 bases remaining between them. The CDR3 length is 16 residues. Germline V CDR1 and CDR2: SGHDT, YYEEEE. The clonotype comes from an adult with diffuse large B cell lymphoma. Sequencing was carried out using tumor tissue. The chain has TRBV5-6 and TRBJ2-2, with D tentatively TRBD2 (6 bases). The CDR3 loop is CASSLLAEPNTGELFF. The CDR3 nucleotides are TGTGCCAGCAGCTTGTTAGCGGAGCCGAACACCGGGGAGCTGTTTTTT.